Following are 8 T cell receptor beta chains from one sample sequenced in a study of blood T cell repertoires in COVID-19 (dated by TCRdb to the early 2020s). The method behind the library was the immunoSEQ multiplex PCR assay. TCRdb carries this immuneACCESS record with in-frame sequences only. Its versions omit some clonotypes, under half of them owing to an unresolved V gene in the studies checked, with the rest unexplained. Counted in this sample were roughly 30,000 clones; about 85% of them appeared once. The ten largest account for 9.3% of the sample. The sequenced sample consisted of peripheral blood. The receptors shown here come from a human donor in a cohort sampled during active COVID-19.

This clone was recorded only once. The J gene is TRBJ1-1, the V gene TRBV19; 7 nucleotides agree with TRBD1. The trim removed 4 bases at V and 4 bases at J, leaving 3 bases unmatched. Germline V lookup: CDR1 LNHDA, CDR2 SQIVND (reference sequence). The CDR3 extends over 13 amino acids. CDR3 in amino acids: CASSTTGVTEAFF. The CDR3 DNA follows: TGTGCCAGTAGTACAACAGGGGTCACTGAAGCTTTCTTT.

J is TRBJ1-2 and V is TRBV29-1, with 10 bases lining up with TRBD1. After removal of 4 bases from V and 0 bases from J, the junction contained 23 bases not matched to a gene. The CDR3 has 21 residues. Germline V CDR1 and CDR2: SQVTM, ANQGSEA. The CDR3 sequence is CSVVKGQGGGNSGSPNYGYTF. The CDR3 region has the DNA TGCAGCGTTGTAAAAGGACAGGGGGGAGGCAATTCCGGCTCTCCTAACTATGGCTACACCTTC.

V usage is TRBV7-9 and J usage is TRBJ1-5; TRBD1 matches 7 bases. The CDR3 runs 12 residues. Unmatched junction bases numbered 3, after V lost 7 bases and J lost 6 bases. The germline CDR1 and CDR2 sequences are SEHNR and FQNEAQ (reference sequence). CDR3 sequence (DNA): TGTGCCAGCACCTCAGGGGGTCAGCCCCAGCATTTT. Protein product: CASTSGGQPQHF.

The V call is TRBV6-5, the J call TRBJ1-2; TRBD1 might be the D (6 bases). V was clipped by 5 bases and J by 5 bases, with 15 bases between them. Per the germline V gene, CDR1 is MNHEY and CDR2 is SVGAGI. The CDR3 extends over 14 amino acids. The CDR3 DNA reads TGTGCCAGCAGTAATCTGGGTCAGGGGTATGGCTACACCTTC. Encoded protein: CASSNLGQGYGYTF.

This clone has a handful of counts. The rearrangement uses TRBV19 and TRBJ1-3; D remains unclear. The CDR3 has 16 residues. Per the germline V gene, CDR1 is LNHDA and CDR2 is SQIVND (reference sequence). V lost 3 bases, J lost 3 bases, and 15 bases lay in between. DNA of the CDR3: TGTGCCAGTAGTATTGCCGAACTCTATATTGGAAACACCATATATTTT. Encoded protein: CASSIAELYIGNTIYF.

CDR3 loop: CASKYEVSGTEAFF. DNA of the CDR3: TGTGCCAGCAAATATGAGGTCTCGGGCACTGAAGCTTTCTTT. V is TRBV6-5 and J is TRBJ1-1; no firm D call. Germline V gene lookup returns CDR1 MNHEY and CDR2 SVGAGI. V lost 7 bases, J lost 4 bases, and 16 bases lay in between. The CDR3 contains 14 residues.

This chain links TRBV2 with TRBJ1-2, with D perhaps TRBD1 (5 bases). V was pared by 5 bases and J by 7 bases, with 17 bases between. This CDR3 has 14 residues. Germline loops: CDR1 SNHLY, CDR2 FYNNEI. CDR3 amino acids: CASSSRVGEAGYTF. The CDR3 DNA follows: TGTGCCAGCAGTTCCCGAGTGGGGGAGGCTGGCTACACCTTC.

This chain links TRBV2 with TRBJ2-5; TRBD2 agrees at 11 bases. V gave up 10 bases and J gave up 1 base; unmatched junction bases: 5. The length of the CDR3 is 14 residues. The germline V gene has CDR1 SNHLY and CDR2 FYNNEI. The CDR3 is CAIRGLAAQETQYF. In nucleotides, the CDR3 is TGTGCCATCCGGGGACTAGCGGCCCAAGAGACCCAGTACTTC.